This T cell receptor beta chain came from a study of CXCR3-negative and CXCR3-positive naive CD8 T cells. Each TRB cDNA library was prepared by 5' RACE (with UMI labels). Following a re-call of the 5' RACE reads, TCRdb has one entry per CDR3 protein and lacks DNA. The sample table includes over 100,000 distinct CDR3 sequences. The CDR3 has 14 residues. Per germline, CDR1 GTSNPN and CDR2 SVGIG (reference sequence). This receptor was identified in a human donor in good health. Some clones in this sample may be carry-over from other donors' samples. The specimen sequenced was naive CXCR3- CD8+ T cells from blood. Subset indicated: CD45RO-CCR7+CD27+CD95- naive CD8+ T cells lacking CXCR3 (TNR3-). The chain carries TRBV30 and TRBJ1-1; the TCRdb call, TRBD1, lacks DNA for checking. The CDR3 loop reads CAWSAGTPNTEAFF.